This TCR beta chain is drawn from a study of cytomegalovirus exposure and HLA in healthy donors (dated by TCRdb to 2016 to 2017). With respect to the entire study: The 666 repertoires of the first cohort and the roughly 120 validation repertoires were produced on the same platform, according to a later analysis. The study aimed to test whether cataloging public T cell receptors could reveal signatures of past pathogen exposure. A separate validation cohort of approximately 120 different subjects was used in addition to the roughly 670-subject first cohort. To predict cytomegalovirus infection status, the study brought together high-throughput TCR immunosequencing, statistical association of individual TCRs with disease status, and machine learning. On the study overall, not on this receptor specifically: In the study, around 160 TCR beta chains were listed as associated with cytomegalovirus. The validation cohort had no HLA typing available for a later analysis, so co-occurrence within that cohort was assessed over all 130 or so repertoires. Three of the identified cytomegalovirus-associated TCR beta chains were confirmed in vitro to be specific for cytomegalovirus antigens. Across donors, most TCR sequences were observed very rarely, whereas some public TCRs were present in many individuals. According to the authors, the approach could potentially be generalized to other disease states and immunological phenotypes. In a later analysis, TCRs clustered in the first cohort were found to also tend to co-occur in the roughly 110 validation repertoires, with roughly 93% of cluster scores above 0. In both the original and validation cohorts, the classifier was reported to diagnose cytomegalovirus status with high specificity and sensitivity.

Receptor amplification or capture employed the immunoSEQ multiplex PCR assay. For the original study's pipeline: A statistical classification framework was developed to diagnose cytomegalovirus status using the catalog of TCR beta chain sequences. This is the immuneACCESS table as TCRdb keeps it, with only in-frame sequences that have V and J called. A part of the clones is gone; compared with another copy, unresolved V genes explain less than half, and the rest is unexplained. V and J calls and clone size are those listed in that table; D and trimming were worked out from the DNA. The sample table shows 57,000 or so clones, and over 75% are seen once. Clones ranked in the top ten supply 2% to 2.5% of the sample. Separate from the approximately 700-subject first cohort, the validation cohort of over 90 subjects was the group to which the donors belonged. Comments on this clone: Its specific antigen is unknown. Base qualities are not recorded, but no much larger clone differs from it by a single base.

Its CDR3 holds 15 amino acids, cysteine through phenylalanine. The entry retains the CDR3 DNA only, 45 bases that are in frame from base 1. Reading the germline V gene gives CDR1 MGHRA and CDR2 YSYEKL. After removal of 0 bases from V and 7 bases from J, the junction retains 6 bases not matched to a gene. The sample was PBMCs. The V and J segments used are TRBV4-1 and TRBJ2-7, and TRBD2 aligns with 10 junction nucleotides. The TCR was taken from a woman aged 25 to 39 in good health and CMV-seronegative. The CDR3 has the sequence CASSQDIASGREQYF. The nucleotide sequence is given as TGCGCCAGCAGCCAAGATATCGCTAGCGGGAGAGAGCAGTACTTC.